This entry is about one T cell receptor (beta chain). The specificity of this receptor is unknown. No quality values exist for individual bases; no much larger clone is one base distant. This record belongs to a study of CD8 T cells in ankylosing spondylitis (dated by TCRdb to about 2017). At the level of the whole study: The study set out to find disease-linked TCR variants by profiling T cell receptor beta repertoires in ankylosing spondylitis patients and healthy donors. The full study cohort was made up of about two dozen ankylosing spondylitis patients and approximately 100 healthy donors. Peripheral blood was sampled, and synovial fluid was also collected from ankylosing spondylitis patients. The full study reports these points: The disease-linked clones were reported to be significantly enriched in matched synovial fluid samples from ankylosing spondylitis patients. Some motif variants had previously been reported in the synovial fluid and blood of reactive arthritis patients, which suggests shared mechanisms of disease initiation. The disease-linked clones showed a CD8+ phenotype and occurred at relatively low frequencies in peripheral blood. A TCR beta motif made up of several highly homologous amino acid variants appeared to be characteristic of blood from ankylosing spondylitis patients.

The listed sequencing device is Illumina HiSeq 2500. Quantitative 5'-RACE with molecular barcodes was the method used to prepare the TCR beta libraries. In the authors' own workflow: A new computational method, built on a probabilistic model of VDJ rearrangement, was used to identify disease-linked TCR variants. TCRdb's own reprocessing of the public reads used fastp at Q25 and MiXCR and kept productive beta chains. Rows are combined by CDR3 protein, so each entry shows the most common genes and DNA. It is TCRdb's table, rather than the study itself, that gives the V and J calls and clone size. For this sample the table gives hundreds of thousands of distinct CDR3 sequences, of which 25% to 30% were detected only once. About 1% of the sample lies in the top ten. The germline V gene (reference sequence) provides CDR1 DFQATT and CDR2 SNEGSKA. From V the trimming removes 6 bases and from J it removes 10 bases, while the gene matches leave 12 bases of the junction unaccounted for. Taken from cysteine to phenylalanine, the CDR3 has 13 residues. Just CDR3 DNA is preserved here, 39 bases in frame from base 1.

This chain is built from TRBV20-1 and TRBJ2-1, with TRBD1 matching 7 junction bases. This clonotype originated in a male donor with ankylosing spondylitis. Specimen: blood, either unsorted or a sorted T cell fraction (not recorded which). The nucleotides are TGCAGTGCCCCAGGACAGGCGTCCTGGGAGCAGTTCTTC. It encodes CSAPGQASWEQFF.